This section outlines one TCR beta chain sequence together with its context. Its antigen remains unidentified. Per-base quality was not reported, and no clone a single base away is much larger than it. TCRbeta CDR3 regions were amplified from genomic DNA by means of the immunoSEQ Assay, a bias-controlled multiplex PCR. From the authors' description of their analysis: Within the assay, amplification of reference gene primers was used to estimate how many nucleated cells each sample contained. To quantify the absolute abundance of each unique TCRbeta CDR3 rearrangement, sequence reads were collapsed and filtered. For each sample, productive Simpson clonality was calculated by taking the square root of Simpson's diversity index across productive rearrangements. TCRdb carries this immuneACCESS record with in-frame sequences only. Its versions omit some clonotypes, under half of them owing to an unresolved V gene in the studies checked, with the rest unexplained. Clone size and the V and J calls come from that table; the DNA yielded D and trimming. In all, the sample holds 90,000 to 120,000 clones, and around nine tenths of those were seen once. The biggest ten clones account for around 5.7% of the sample.

Each collaborating institution followed its own protocols to collect whole blood in K2EDTA tubes. Collaborator samples were shipped for TCRbeta analysis as frozen whole blood, isolated PBMCs, or DNA extracted from either sample type. CDR1 and CDR2, per the germline V gene (reference sequence), are MNHNY and SVGAGI. V is clipped by 0 bases and J by 7 bases, and the sequence between their germline boundaries is 10 bases long. Reading from cysteine to phenylalanine, the CDR3 counts 14 amino acids. Only CDR3 DNA is held: 42 bases, read in frame from base 1. The sample originates from a study of blood T cell repertoires in COVID-19 (dated by TCRdb to 2018 to 2020). Background for the entire study: Samples covering the acute and convalescent phases of COVID-19 were provided by collaborators in the United States, Italy and Spain. The prospective study material was composed of cDNA or gDNA derived from T cells, B-cell-depleted T cells, or PBMCs. Deeply sampled blood TCRbeta repertoires from subjects exposed to, actively infected with, or recovered from COVID-19 were included in the dataset. The repertoires were made available in a free public database intended to serve as a resource for research on the immune response to SARS-CoV-2. Samples came from the ongoing ImmuneRACE study (first 160 participants) plus 1,254 subjects from 6 global collaborators. Sample metadata almost always included a de-identified subject ID, COVID-19 status, age in years and sex. Where available, HLA class I and class II types were obtained from metadata supplied by the sample provider rather than from assay-based typing.

Beyond this particular receptor, the publication reports: How much clinical and demographic metadata was included differed by source and by participant, and the metadata was provided uncurated.

The chain is made from TRBV6-6 and TRBJ1-5, with no D gene named confidently. The sequencing input was peripheral blood. This sequence originates from a man aged 65 to 85 with acute or convalescent COVID-19. The nucleotides read TGTGCCAGCAGTTACTCGAGTCAGGCCCAGCCCCAGCATTTT. It specifies CASSYSSQAQPQHF.